The 28 T cell receptor beta chains below come from one sample, sequenced in a study of blood T cell repertoires in COVID-19. Produced via immunoSEQ multiplex PCR; TCRdb's table is partial and in-frame only. The sample yields about 88,000 clones, more than 85% seen once. The material sequenced was peripheral blood. The source of these receptors is a man between 60 and 75 years old with acute or convalescent COVID-19.

This clone was found once. CDR3 residues: CASSPDRNEQFF. CDR3 nucleotide sequence: TGTGCCAGCAGCCCCGACAGGAATGAGCAGTTCTTC. The V gene is TRBV11-1, the J gene TRBJ2-1; D is perhaps TRBD1 (6 bases). The ends were cut back, 5 bases at V and 7 bases at J, with 9 bases in the middle. This CDR3 has 12 amino acids. Per the germline V gene, CDR1 is SGHAT and CDR2 is FQDESV (reference sequence).

This clone was observed a few times. The V call is TRBV10-3, the J call TRBJ2-3, with a weak D call TRBD2 (6 bases). Per the germline V gene, CDR1 is ENHRY and CDR2 is SYGVKD. V lost 4 bases and J 6 bases, leaving 14 bases between the germline ends. This CDR3 region has 14 residues. CDR3: CAISAAGTSDTQYF. In DNA, the CDR3 is TGTGCCATCAGTGCGGCCGGGACTTCGGATACGCAGTATTTT.

This clone appeared a few times. This chain connects TRBV19 to TRBJ1-4; TRBD1 matches at 8 bases. CDR3 size: 16 residues. Trimming removed 6 bases from V and 2 bases from J; junction bases left unmatched: 8. The germline gives CDR1 LNHDA, CDR2 SQIVND (reference sequence). The CDR3 protein is CASSQKQGVTNEKLFF. CDR3 DNA: TGTGCCAGTAGCCAGAAACAGGGGGTGACTAATGAAAAACTGTTTTTT.

The chain recombines TRBV7-3 with TRBJ1-1; D unresolved. The CDR3 runs to 15 residues. V lost 1 base, J lost 5 bases, and 14 bases lay in between. CDR1 and CDR2 from the germline V gene are SGHTA and FQGTGA. In DNA form, the CDR3 reads TGTGCCAGCAGCTTAATCGGAGGGCAGGCGACTGAAGCTTTCTTT. Amino acid sequence: CASSLIGGQATEAFF.

This clone was picked up a small number of times. This sequence joins TRBV19 and TRBJ1-2; D gene uncertain. Germline V CDR1 and CDR2: LNHDA, SQIVND (reference sequence). This CDR3 has 16 residues. With 4 bases removed from V and 6 bases from J, the gap between germline ends came to 21 bases. The CDR3 DNA reads TGTGCCAGTAGTACCGACTTTCTCACCGCCAGCAATGGCTACACCTTC. This translates into CASSTDFLTASNGYTF.

The J gene is TRBJ1-2, the V gene TRBV10-3, with 11 nucleotides matching TRBD1. The V gene end was trimmed by 2 bases and the J gene end by 7 bases; junction bases not matched to a gene: 6. The CDR3 sequence is 15 residues long. In germline, CDR1 is ENHRY, CDR2 SYGVKD. The CDR3 reads CAISERGQGASGYTF. DNA of the CDR3: TGTGCCATCAGTGAGCGAGGACAGGGGGCCTCTGGCTACACCTTC.

This clone was recorded a few times. The chain employs TRBV6-2 or TRBV6-3 and TRBJ2-7; 8 bases agree with TRBD2. Germline trimming cut 6 bases from V and 0 bases from J; bases unmatched to any gene: 7. Germline V lookup: CDR1 MNHEY, CDR2 SVGEGT. The length of the CDR3 is 15 residues. The chain's CDR3 is CASSLGLALSYEQYF. Written as DNA, the CDR3 is TGTGCCAGCAGCCTCGGACTAGCCCTCTCCTACGAGCAGTACTTC.

V gene TRBV6-5 combines with J gene TRBJ1-2; a weak D match, TRBD1 (6 bases). Per the germline V gene, CDR1 is MNHEY and CDR2 is SVGAGI. V was cut by 4 bases and J by 4 bases, with 13 bases left in between. The CDR3 runs 14 residues. The CDR3 region has the DNA TGTGCCAGCAGTTCCATAGACAGGCCCTATGGCTACACCTTC. This gives the protein CASSSIDRPYGYTF.

J is TRBJ2-3 and V is TRBV6-4; 8 positions match TRBD2. Germline CDR1 MRHNA, CDR2 SNTAGT. This CDR3 is 16 amino acids long. With 2 bases clipped from V and 5 bases from J, the junction kept 9 bases outside the gene matches. CDR3 sequence (DNA): TGTGCCAGCAGTGACCAAGCGGGAGCTTTTCTAGATACGCAGTATTTT. Translating gives CASSDQAGAFLDTQYF.

The rearrangement joins TRBV3-1 (or the pseudogene TRBV3-2) to TRBJ1-6; D is undetermined. CDR1 and CDR2 (germline): LGHDT, YNNKEL (reference sequence). The V and J ends lost 1 base and 7 bases respectively, with 5 bases between them. The CDR3 runs to 13 residues. CDR3 DNA sequence: TGTGCCAGCAGCCAAGTCCAAAATTCACCCCTCCACTTT. Residues: CASSQVQNSPLHF.

The rearrangement uses TRBV7-9 and TRBJ1-1; TRBD1 aligns across 9 bases. CDR3 length equals 14 residues. CDR1 is SEHNR and CDR2 is FQNEAQ in the germline V gene (reference sequence). Trimming cost V 5 bases and J 9 bases; bases outside gene matches: 10. CDR3 sequence: CASSAETGGEQAFF. CDR3 nucleotide sequence: TGTGCCAGCAGCGCAGAGACAGGGGGTGAGCAAGCTTTCTTT.

The rearrangement joins TRBV24-1 to TRBJ2-1; D unclear. The ends were cut back, 0 bases at V and 5 bases at J, with 10 bases in the middle. CDR1 and CDR2 (germline): KGHDR, SFDVKD. This CDR3 has 15 amino acids. The chain's CDR3 is CATSDLGGEDNEQFF. The CDR3 DNA sequence: TGTGCCACCAGTGATTTGGGTGGAGAAGACAATGAGCAGTTCTTC.

This chain connects TRBV13 to TRBJ2-3; D may be TRBD1 (5 bases). Germline V CDR1 and CDR2: PRHDT, FYEKMQ (reference sequence). Trimming removed 6 bases from V and 0 bases from J, with 16 bases in between. The CDR3 runs to 16 residues. The CDR3 loop is CASRHFGAASTDTQYF. CDR3 in DNA: TGTGCCAGCAGACATTTTGGGGCAGCTAGCACAGATACGCAGTATTTT. Full variable domain (rest looked up from reference TRBV13 and TRBJ2-3): AAGVIQSPRHLIKEKRETATLKCYPIPRHDTVYWYQQGPGQDPQFLISFYEKMQSDKGSIPDRFSAQQFSDYHSELNMSSLELGDSALYFCASRHFGAASTDTQYFGPGTRLTVL.

Points on this clone: This sample also contains other DNA sequences that code for the same CDR3. V is TRBV18 and J is TRBJ2-7; possible D gene TRBD2, 5 bases. Germline V gene sequence: CDR1 KGHSH, CDR2 LQKENI. This CDR3 has 14 amino acids. V was cut by 5 bases and J by 2 bases, with 13 bases left in between. The CDR3 DNA follows: TGTGCCAGCTCAGACCGGACGGGGACCTACGAGCAGTACTTC. This translates into CASSDRTGTYEQYF.

This rearrangement joins TRBV19 to TRBJ1-5, with D hard to call. The CDR3 extends over 13 amino acids. Between the trimmed V and J ends, which lost 3 bases and 4 bases, there was a span of 7 bases. Germline CDR1 reads LNHDA; CDR2 reads SQIVND (reference sequence). Here the CDR3 reads CASSISENQPQHF. The DNA of the CDR3 is TGTGCCAGTAGTATTTCAGAAAATCAGCCCCAGCATTTT.

The chain joins TRBV5-1 to TRBJ2-3; 8 bases are a match to TRBD2. With 1 base clipped from V and 4 bases from J, the junction kept 11 bases outside the gene matches. Per germline, CDR1 SGHRS and CDR2 YFSETQ. The CDR3 contains 17 residues. CDR3 nucleotide sequence: TGCGCCAGCAGCTTGACTAGCGGAACGCCGCCGTCAGATACGCAGTATTTT. Protein sequence: CASSLTSGTPPSDTQYF.

The gene calls are TRBV3-1 (or the pseudogene TRBV3-2) and TRBJ2-1; a possible D gene is TRBD1 (5 bases). Germline V gene sequence: CDR1 LGHDT, CDR2 YNNKEL (reference sequence). The CDR3 runs 13 residues. The V end was cut by 0 bases, the J end by 5 bases, with 5 bases between. The CDR3 DNA sequence: TGTGCCAGCAGCCAAGACAGGGACAATGAGCAGTTCTTC. This sequence encodes CASSQDRDNEQFF.

This clone was counted a single time. CDR3 bases: TGTGCCAGCAGCCCCCGACAGGGAGTGGACAATGAGCAGTTCTTC. Protein: CASSPRQGVDNEQFF. This chain links TRBV7-2 with TRBJ2-1, with 7 positions matching TRBD1. The V segment lost 5 bases and the J segment 5 bases; nucleotides outside the gene matches: 9. The CDR3 has 15 residues. Germline-derived CDR1 and CDR2 are SGHTA and FQGNSA.

The count of this clone is one. The chain couples TRBV6-2 or TRBV6-3 to TRBJ2-3, with 9 bases matching TRBD1. The germline V gene has CDR1 MNHEY and CDR2 SVGEGT. Losses at the gene ends were 1 base for V and 0 bases for J; bases not matched to a gene: 2. The CDR3 loop spans 16 amino acids. For the CDR3, the DNA is TGTGCCAGCAGTTACTGGGACAGGGTGAGCACAGATACGCAGTATTTT. Encoded protein: CASSYWDRVSTDTQYF.

This rearrangement joins TRBV24-1 to TRBJ1-4; TRBD1 might be the D (5 bases). V shed 2 bases and J shed 13 bases, with 10 bases lying between them. The germline CDR1 and CDR2 sequences are KGHDR and SFDVKD. The CDR3 length is 12 residues. The CDR3 loop is CATSDSGYRLFF. The CDR3 DNA is TGTGCCACCAGTGATTCAGGGTACCGACTGTTTTTT.

The J gene is TRBJ1-1, the V gene TRBV4-3; no firm D call. There are 14 residues in the CDR3. Germline assignment: CDR1 LGHNA and CDR2 YSLEER. V was shortened by 1 base and J by 6 bases, with 12 bases between the two germline ends. DNA of the CDR3: TGCGCCAGCAGCCAAGGGGAGACTCGCTCTGAAGCTTTCTTT. Amino acids: CASSQGETRSEAFF.

The gene calls are TRBV6-4 and TRBJ2-1; 7 bases align to TRBD2. CDR1 and CDR2 from the germline V gene are MRHNA and SNTAGT. The CDR3 has 14 residues. V trimming: 6 bases; J trimming: 7 bases; junction bases outside the gene matches: 9. This chain's CDR3 is CASSPQTSSNEQFF. The CDR3 bases are TGTGCCAGCAGCCCTCAGACTAGCAGTAATGAGCAGTTCTTC.

V gene TRBV7-2 combines with J gene TRBJ2-5, with 10 nucleotides matching TRBD2. This CDR3 comprises 15 residues. V lost 5 bases to trimming and J lost 5 bases; unmatched junction nucleotides: 8. Germline V gene lookup returns CDR1 SGHTA and CDR2 FQGNSA. The CDR3 reads CASSPLSGREETQYF. The CDR3 bases are TGTGCCAGCAGCCCCTTGAGCGGGAGGGAGGAGACCCAGTACTTC.

The count of this clone is one. The chain employs TRBV7-9 and TRBJ2-5; tentatively, D is TRBD2 (6 bases). The germline V gene encodes CDR1 SEHNR and CDR2 FQNEAQ (reference sequence). The ends were cut back, 3 bases at V and 3 bases at J, with 11 bases in the middle. The CDR3 extends over 14 amino acids. The chain's CDR3 is CASSFPTREETQYF. The CDR3 region has the DNA TGTGCCAGCAGCTTCCCGACTAGGGAAGAGACCCAGTACTTC.

The chain employs TRBV5-1 and TRBJ2-2; D unresolved. Germline V gene data show CDR1 as SGHRS and CDR2 as YFSETQ. With 0 bases removed from V and 2 bases from J, the gap between germline ends came to 11 bases. The CDR3 is 16 amino acids. CDR3 DNA sequence: TGCGCCAGCAGCTTGGAAATTGACTCTAACACCGGGGAGCTGTTTTTT. Translation: CASSLEIDSNTGELFF.

This rearrangement joins TRBV4-3 to TRBJ2-3; 9 bases line up with TRBD2. Per germline, CDR1 LGHNA and CDR2 YSLEER. Losses at the gene ends were 0 bases for V and 4 bases for J; bases not matched to a gene: 11. This CDR3 region has 18 residues. The CDR3 DNA reads as TGCGCCAGCAGCCAAGAATTCCTAGCGGGATTGTATGCAGATACGCAGTATTTT. Translated, it gives CASSQEFLAGLYADTQYF.

The chain combines TRBV6-5 with TRBJ1-5; 9 nucleotides match TRBD1. CDR3 length equals 14 residues. V was pared by 5 bases and J by 6 bases, with 5 bases of the junction left unmatched. CDR1 and CDR2 from the germline V gene are MNHEY and SVGAGI. The CDR3 coding sequence is TGTGCCAGCAGTACGGGACAGGGTGGTCAGCCCCAGCATTTT. It yields the protein CASSTGQGGQPQHF.

The chain employs TRBV9 and TRBJ1-3, with D possibly TRBD1 on 6 matching bases. The length of the CDR3 is 15 residues. From germline, CDR1 is SGDLS and CDR2 YYNGEE. V was pared by 4 bases and J by 2 bases, with 13 bases between. The DNA of the CDR3 is TGTGCCAGCAGCCCCCGCTCAGGGGCTGGAAACACCATATATTTT. Its protein is CASSPRSGAGNTIYF.